This T cell receptor beta chain emerged from a study of CD8+ T cells in alopecia areata. J gave up 6 bases and V 5 bases, and 5 bases lay outside the gene matches. The CDR3 contains 13 residues. Per the germline V gene, CDR1 is SNHLY and CDR2 is FYNNEI. Extraction of RNA preceded its reverse transcription into cDNA, which served as the sequencing template. Method: immunoSEQ multiplex PCR; TCRdb's copy keeps in-frame clones and lacks some. The sample yields fewer than 250,000 clones, over 60% seen once. The sample's treatment: oral pan-JAK inhibitor, 5-10 mg twice daily. Sequenced here: CD4+ T cells sorted from blood, sampled at week 4, from a patient treated with tofacitinib. The clonotype originates from a human donor with alopecia areata. This chain joins TRBV2 and TRBJ1-2; TRBD1 matches at 8 bases. The CDR3 sequence is CASSRTGFDGYTF. The CDR3 DNA is TGTGCCAGCAGTAGGACAGGGTTCGATGGCTACACCTTC.